A selection of T cell receptor beta chains follows, all from one sample in a study of T cells in Graves' hyperthyroidism and ophthalmopathy. TCRdb re-analysed the multiplex PCR reads in MiXCR, keeping a single row per CDR3 protein. The repertoire holds 360,000 or so distinct CDR3 sequences, 15% seen once, with approximately 19% in the top ten. Input material: blood. These TCRs come from a woman between 55 and 75 years old with Graves' ophthalmopathy. CDR3s include the opening cysteine and the closing phenylalanine or tryptophan. The D gene is left open where the match is weak. Clone size is given for some rows only: seen once, a few or many times, or a class if the clone is expanded.

abundance,v_gene,d_gene,j_gene,CDR3nt,CDR3aa
few,TRBV7-9,TRBD2,TRBJ2-2,TGTGCCAGCAGCGCTCGACTAGCGGGAGCGAACACCGGGGAGCTGTTTTTT,CASSARLAGANTGELFF
many,TRBV7-7,-,TRBJ2-5,TGTGCCAGCACCACGGGGGTAGGGGAGACCCAGTACTTC,CASTTGVGETQYF
many,TRBV12-3/TRBV12-4,-,TRBJ2-1,TGTGCCAGCAGTATAGGGGCGCGGTACAATGAGCAGTTCTTC,CASSIGARYNEQFF
-,TRBV6-9,TRBD1,TRBJ1-5,TGTGCCAGCAGTTGGTCGGCGGACAGGGATGCTTATAGCAATCAGCCCCAGCATTTT,CASSWSADRDAYSNQPQHF
-,TRBV7-3,TRBD1,TRBJ2-2,TGTGCCAGCAGCTTAATAGGGCAGGGGGCCGGGGAGCTGTTTTTT,CASSLIGQGAGELFF
many,TRBV7-2,TRBD2,TRBJ2-2,TGTGCCAGCAGATCCGGGACTAGCGGAACCGGGGAGCTGTTTTTT,CASRSGTSGTGELFF
many,TRBV5-8,-,TRBJ1-5,TGTGCCAGCAGCGGACAGTTCCTTTATAGCAATCAGCCCCAGCATTTT,CASSGQFLYSNQPQHF
many,TRBV10-3,-,TRBJ2-7,TGTGCCATCGATCCCAGGGGAGGGTACGAGCAGTACTTC,CAIDPRGGYEQYF
many,TRBV3-1,TRBD2,TRBJ2-7,TGTGCCAGCAGCCAAGAAGCGGGAGACAACGAGCAGTACTTC,CASSQEAGDNEQYF
many,TRBV28,-,TRBJ1-6,TGTGCCAGCAGTTTGATAGGGGGCTATAATTCACCCCTCCACTTT,CASSLIGGYNSPLHF